Described below is a single TCR beta chain sequence and its context. This specimen comes from a study of patients and donors after allogeneic stem cell transplantation. MiXCR, run by TCRdb on the RT-PCR reads, gives a single entry per CDR3 protein. The sample lists approximately 160,000 distinct CDR3 sequences; approximately 30% were seen once. This CDR3 has 15 residues. V lost 4 bases, J lost 6 bases, and 13 bases stayed unmatched. CDR1 and CDR2 from the germline V gene are SGHRS and YFSETQ. The specimen was blood, either unsorted or a sorted T cell fraction (not recorded which). This TCR derives from a human donor who was either an allogeneic HSCT recipient or a stem cell or donor lymphocyte infusion donor (not recorded which). It is not recorded whose cells these are; they may come from a transplant donor. This rearrangement joins TRBV5-1 to TRBJ2-7; 7 bases line up with TRBD2. In nucleotides, the CDR3 is TGCGCCAGCAGCACCTCTAGCGGCACTCTACTCGAGCAGTACTTC. Encoded protein: CASSTSSGTLLEQYF.